These 2 T cell receptor beta chains were all obtained from the same sample, sequenced in a study of blood T cell repertoires in COVID-19. Only in-frame clones appear in the TCRdb table, and some are missing; sequencing was by immunoSEQ multiplex PCR. The sample carries over 200,000 clones, roughly 80% recorded once. Sequenced: peripheral blood. The receptors derive from a human donor in a cohort sampled during active COVID-19.

The rearrangement links TRBV3-1 (or the pseudogene TRBV3-2) to TRBJ1-1; the match to TRBD1 covers 7 bases. CDR3 length: 12 amino acids. Germline assignment: CDR1 LGHDT and CDR2 YNNKEL (reference sequence). The trim removed 4 bases at V and 11 bases at J, leaving 7 bases unmatched. CDR3 residues: CASSLRQGAAFF. As DNA, the CDR3 is TGTGCCAGCAGCCTGAGACAGGGAGCGGCTTTCTTT.

The genes are TRBV30 and TRBJ1-5, with D perhaps TRBD1 (6 bases). This CDR3 region has 13 residues. Germline assignment: CDR1 GTSNPN and CDR2 SVGIG (reference sequence). With 3 bases removed from V and 6 bases from J, the gap between germline ends came to 12 bases. CDR3 sequence reads: CAWSGTLGQPQHF. The DNA for the CDR3 is TGTGCCTGGAGCGGGACACTTGGTCAGCCCCAGCATTTT.